These T cell receptor beta chains were read from a single sample in a study of cytomegalovirus exposure and HLA in healthy donors. TCRdb's table, derived via immunoSEQ multiplex PCR, lists solely in-frame clones and lacks some. The sample records about 130,000 clones, roughly 87% being singletons. Sequencing was done on a sample of PBMCs. The receptors shown here come from a woman in her late teens or twenties in good health and CMV-seronegative. Each CDR3 is given with its conserved first and last residue. A D gene is named only where the DNA matches it firmly. Clone size is not always given. Where it is, it says once, few, many or a class for expanded clones.

v_call,j_call,clone_size,d_call,cdr3_aa,cdr3_nt
TRBV29-1,TRBJ2-3,.,.,CSVGESTDTQYF,TGCAGCGTTGGTGAGAGCACAGATACGCAGTATTTT
TRBV5-8,TRBJ2-5,.,.,CASSPQGRGSPETQYF,TGTGCCAGCAGTCCGCAGGGGAGGGGATCCCCAGAGACCCAGTACTTC
TRBV12-2,TRBJ1-1,.,.,CASRLARGCGWAEAFF,TGTGCAAGTCGCTTAGCTCGCGGGTGTGGGTGGGCTGAAGCTTTCTTT
TRBV20-1,TRBJ1-1,.,.,CSGAGNTEAFF,TGCAGTGGGGCGGGGAACACTGAAGCTTTCTTT
TRBV19,TRBJ2-4,.,.,CASSIELALVPKNIQYF,TGTGCCAGTAGTATAGAACTAGCTTTGGTCCCCAAAAACATTCAGTACTTC
TRBV6-5,TRBJ1-1,.,.,CASSLQGMNTEAFF,TGTGCCAGCAGTCTACAGGGTATGAACACTGAAGCTTTCTTT
TRBV20-1,TRBJ1-2,.,TRBD1,CSEDREDGYTF,TGCAGTGAAGACAGGGAAGATGGCTACACCTTC
TRBV9,TRBJ1-4,.,TRBD1,CASSGRQGAPIRDMKELFF,TGTGCCAGCAGCGGGAGACAGGGGGCACCCATTAGGGATATGAAGGAACTGTTTTTT
TRBV20-1,TRBJ2-5,.,.,CSARRETQYF,TGCAGTGCTAGGCGGGAGACCCAGTACTTC
TRBV5-1,TRBJ2-3,.,TRBD2,CASSSLWTSGALRDTQYF,TGCGCCAGCAGCTCCTTATGGACTAGCGGGGCGCTCAGAGATACGCAGTATTTT
TRBV10-3,TRBJ1-3,.,.,CATVHGSGNTIYF,TGTGCCACCGTGCACGGCTCTGGAAACACCATATATTTT
TRBV18,TRBJ1-1,.,.,CASSPGRGTEAFF,TGTGCCAGCTCACCAGGGAGGGGCACTGAAGCTTTCTTT
TRBV18,TRBJ1-1,.,.,CASSPNEVRGTEAFF,TGTGCCAGCTCACCCAATGAAGTAAGGGGAACTGAAGCTTTCTTT
TRBV19,TRBJ1-6,.,.,CASSTGSGISPLHF,TGTGCCAGTAGTACAGGGTCCGGAATTTCACCCCTCCACTTT
TRBV13,TRBJ2-1,.,.,CASSSRTAVNEQFF,TGTGCCAGCAGCTCCCGGACAGCCGTTAATGAGCAGTTCTTC
TRBV20-1,TRBJ1-1,.,.,CSAAYRVGAFF,TGCAGTGCCGCTTACCGCGTCGGAGCTTTCTTT
TRBV18,TRBJ2-7,.,.,CASSPQELSYEQYF,TGTGCCAGCTCACCACAGGAGTTATCCTACGAGCAGTACTTC
TRBV21-1,TRBJ1-2,.,.,CASSKAGGYGYTF,TGTGCCAGCAGCAAGGCAGGGGGCTATGGCTACACCTTC
TRBV15,TRBJ1-2,few,TRBD1,CATSTYPGTGSYGYTF,TGTGCCACCAGCACCTACCCCGGGACAGGGAGCTATGGCTACACCTTC
TRBV5-6,TRBJ2-7,.,.,CASSSSSYEQYF,TGTGCCAGCAGCTCTAGCTCCTACGAGCAGTACTTC
TRBV5-1,TRBJ2-7,.,TRBD2,CASRLGGTSGSTYEQYF,TGCGCCAGCAGACTTGGTGGGACTAGCGGATCGACGTACGAGCAGTACTTC
TRBV6-6,TRBJ1-1,.,.,CASSYMQGSYTEAFF,TGTGCCAGCAGTTACATGCAGGGCTCTTACACTGAAGCTTTCTTT
TRBV7-3,TRBJ1-2,.,.,CASSFTVADTDDYGYTF,TGTGCCAGCAGCTTCACAGTTGCGGACACCGATGACTATGGCTACACCTTC
TRBV10-3,TRBJ2-3,.,.,CAIRMTGTRNTDTQYF,TGTGCCATCAGGATGACCGGGACTCGAAATACAGATACGCAGTATTTT
TRBV6-1,TRBJ1-2,.,.,CASSEAARNYGYTF,TGTGCCAGCAGTGAAGCTGCCAGGAACTATGGCTACACCTTC
TRBV9,TRBJ2-2,.,TRBD1,CASSVAGTGNTGELFF,TGTGCCAGCAGCGTAGCTGGGACAGGGAACACCGGGGAGCTGTTTTTT
TRBV4-1,TRBJ1-4,.,TRBD1,CASSRSGGEKLFF,TGCGCCAGCAGCCGGTCAGGGGGGGAAAAACTGTTTTTT
TRBV2,TRBJ1-2,.,.,CASSEAQWYGYTF,TGTGCCAGCAGTGAGGCCCAATGGTATGGCTACACCTTC
TRBV6-5,TRBJ2-7,few,TRBD2,CASKATSGGYEQYF,TGTGCCAGCAAAGCCACTAGCGGGGGGTACGAGCAGTACTTC
TRBV4-2,TRBJ2-7,.,TRBD2,CASSQQLAGLKHEQYF,TGTGCCAGCAGCCAACAACTAGCGGGGTTAAAGCACGAGCAGTACTTC
TRBV5-1,TRBJ1-1,.,.,CASSPAGNTEAFF,TGCGCCAGCAGCCCCGCGGGGAACACTGAAGCTTTCTTT
TRBV6-5,TRBJ2-3,.,TRBD2,CAAGLAVTDTQYF,TGTGCCGCCGGGCTAGCGGTCACAGATACGCAGTATTTT
TRBV5-6,TRBJ1-5,.,.,CASSGRRNQPQHF,TGTGCCAGCAGCGGTCGGAGGAATCAGCCCCAGCATTTT
TRBV19,TRBJ2-1,.,.,CASSIGTYNEQFF,TGTGCCAGTAGTATCGGGACATACAATGAGCAGTTCTTC
TRBV6-5,TRBJ1-1,.,.,CASSYQLWGENTEAFF,TGTGCCAGCAGTTACCAACTATGGGGGGAGAACACTGAAGCTTTCTTT
TRBV7-9,TRBJ1-5,.,.,CASSSVGPQHF,TGTGCCAGCAGCAGTGTTGGCCCCCAGCATTTT
TRBV6-1,TRBJ1-2,.,.,CASSERWGANYGYTF,TGTGCCAGCAGTGAACGGTGGGGGGCTAACTATGGCTACACCTTC
TRBV27,TRBJ1-6,.,TRBD1,CASTPTGEAISPLHF,TGTGCCAGCACTCCGACAGGGGAGGCTATTTCACCCCTCCACTTT
TRBV6-1,TRBJ1-5,.,.,CASRGAGQPQHF,TGTGCCAGCAGGGGGGCCGGGCAGCCCCAGCATTTT
TRBV5-4,TRBJ1-4,.,.,CASSLAGEKLFF,TGTGCCAGCAGCTTGGCCGGGGAAAAACTGTTTTTT
TRBV7-7,TRBJ2-3,.,TRBD2,CASSPSGGPSDTQYF,TGTGCTAGCAGCCCCAGCGGGGGGCCCTCAGATACGCAGTATTTT
TRBV5-1,TRBJ2-1,.,TRBD2,CASSMRTSGGGSAVYYNEQFF,TGCGCCAGCAGCATGAGGACTAGCGGGGGAGGTTCGGCCGTGTACTACAATGAGCAGTTCTTC
TRBV11-2,TRBJ1-2,.,.,CASSLSPPPRGYTF,TGTGCCAGCAGCCTTTCCCCTCCTCCTCGTGGCTACACCTTC
TRBV4-1,TRBJ2-7,.,.,CASSQQATSYEQYF,TGCGCCAGCAGCCAACAGGCAACCTCCTACGAGCAGTACTTC
TRBV5-1,TRBJ2-7,.,.,CASSLIETGQYEQYF,TGCGCCAGCAGCTTGATCGAGACAGGACAATACGAGCAGTACTTC
TRBV18,TRBJ2-3,.,TRBD1,CASSPQSGQAVTDTQYF,TGTGCCAGCTCACCGCAATCGGGACAGGCCGTCACAGATACGCAGTATTTT
TRBV2,TRBJ2-7,.,.,CAKGGYRSKAYEQYF,TGTGCCAAAGGGGGTTACAGGAGCAAGGCCTACGAGCAGTACTTC
TRBV6-5,TRBJ1-1,.,.,CASVSFRTEAFF,TGTGCCAGCGTCAGTTTCCGCACTGAAGCTTTCTTT